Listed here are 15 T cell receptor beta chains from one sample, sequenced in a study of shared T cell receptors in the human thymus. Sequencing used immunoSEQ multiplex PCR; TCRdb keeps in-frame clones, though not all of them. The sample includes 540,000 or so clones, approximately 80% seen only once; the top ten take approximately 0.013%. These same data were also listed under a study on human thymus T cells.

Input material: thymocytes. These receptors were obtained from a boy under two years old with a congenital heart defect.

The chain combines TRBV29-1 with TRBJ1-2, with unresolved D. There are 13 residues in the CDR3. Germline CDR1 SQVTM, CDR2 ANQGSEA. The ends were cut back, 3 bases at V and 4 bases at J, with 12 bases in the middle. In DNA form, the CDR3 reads TGCAGCGTTGAGCGGCGGGTGGGCTATGGCTACACCTTC. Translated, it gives CSVERRVGYGYTF.

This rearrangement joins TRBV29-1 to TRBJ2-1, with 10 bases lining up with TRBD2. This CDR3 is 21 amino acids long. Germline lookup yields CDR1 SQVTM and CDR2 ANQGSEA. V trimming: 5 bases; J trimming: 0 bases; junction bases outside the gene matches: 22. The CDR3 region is CSVSTPGGLLAGASSYNEQFF. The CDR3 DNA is TGCAGCGTTTCTACCCCGGGCGGGTTGCTAGCGGGAGCCAGCTCCTACAATGAGCAGTTCTTC.

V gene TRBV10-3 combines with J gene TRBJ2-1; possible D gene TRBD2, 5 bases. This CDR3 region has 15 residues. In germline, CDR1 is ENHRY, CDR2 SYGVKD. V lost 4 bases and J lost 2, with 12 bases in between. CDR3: CAISVERLTYNEQFF. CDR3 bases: TGTGCCATCAGTGTTGAGAGACTAACCTACAATGAGCAGTTCTTC.

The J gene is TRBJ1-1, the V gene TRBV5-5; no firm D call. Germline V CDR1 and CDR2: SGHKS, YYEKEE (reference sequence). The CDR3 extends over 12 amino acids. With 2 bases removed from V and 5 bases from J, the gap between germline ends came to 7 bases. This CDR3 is CASSFRLTEAFF. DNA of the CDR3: TGTGCCAGCAGCTTCAGGTTAACTGAAGCTTTCTTT.

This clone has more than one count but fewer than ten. In nucleotides, the CDR3 is TGTGCCAGCAGCTCCTCGGGATCCCCGGAGTATTTT. Translation: CASSSSGSPEYF. The chain has TRBV5-4 and TRBJ2-3; possibly TRBD2 for D (5 bases). Germline V gene sequence: CDR1 SGHNT, CDR2 YYREEE (reference sequence). This CDR3 spans 12 amino acids. The V end was cut by 3 bases, the J end by 13 bases, with 15 bases between. Complete variable domain (other parts from reference TRBV5-4 and TRBJ2-3): ETGVTQSPTHLIKTRGQQVTLRCSSQSGHNTVSWYQQALGQGPQFIFQYYREEENGRGNFPPRFSGLQFPNYSSELNVNALELDDSALYLCASSSSGSPEYFGPGTRLTVL.

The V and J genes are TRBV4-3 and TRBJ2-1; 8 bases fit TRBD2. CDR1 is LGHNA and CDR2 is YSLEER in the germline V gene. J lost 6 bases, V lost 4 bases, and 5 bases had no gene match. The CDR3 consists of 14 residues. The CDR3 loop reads CASSLSSGGNEQFF. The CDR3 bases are TGCGCCAGCAGCCTCTCGAGCGGGGGCAATGAGCAGTTCTTC.

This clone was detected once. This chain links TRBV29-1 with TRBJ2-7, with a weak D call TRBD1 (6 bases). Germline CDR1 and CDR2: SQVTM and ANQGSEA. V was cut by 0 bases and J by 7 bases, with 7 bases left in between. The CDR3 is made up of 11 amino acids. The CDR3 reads CSVEEGAEQYF. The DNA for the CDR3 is TGCAGCGTTGAAGAGGGGGCAGAGCAGTACTTC.

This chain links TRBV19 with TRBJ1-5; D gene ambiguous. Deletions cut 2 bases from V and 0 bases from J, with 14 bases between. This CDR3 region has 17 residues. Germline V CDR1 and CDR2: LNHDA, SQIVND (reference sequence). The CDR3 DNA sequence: TGTGCCAGTAGTATATGGACGGAAGACTATAGCAATCAGCCCCAGCATTTT. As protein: CASSIWTEDYSNQPQHF. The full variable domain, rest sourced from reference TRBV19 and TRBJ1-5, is DGGITQSPKYLFRKEGQNVTLSCEQNLNHDAMYWYRQDPGQGLRLIYYSQIVNDFQKGDIAEGYSVSREKKESFPLTVTSAQKNPTAFYLCASSIWTEDYSNQPQHFGDGTRLSIL.

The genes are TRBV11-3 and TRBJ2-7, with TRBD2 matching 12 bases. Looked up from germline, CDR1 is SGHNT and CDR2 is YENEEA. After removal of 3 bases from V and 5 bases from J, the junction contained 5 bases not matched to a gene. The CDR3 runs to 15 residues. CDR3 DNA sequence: TGTGCCAGCAGCTTCCCGACTAGCGGGAGCCACGAGCAGTACTTC. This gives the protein CASSFPTSGSHEQYF. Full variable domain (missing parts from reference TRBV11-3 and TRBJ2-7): EAGVVQSPRYKIIEKKQPVAFWCNPISGHNTLYWYLQNLGQGPELLIRYENEEAVDDSQLPKDRFSAERLKGVDSTLKIQPAELGDSAVYLCASSFPTSGSHEQYFGPGTRLTVT.

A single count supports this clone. The CDR3 DNA follows: TGTGCCAGCAGCTTAGACGACAGGGGAGGACTTTACGAGCAGTACTTC. This gives the protein CASSLDDRGGLYEQYF. The J gene is TRBJ2-7, the V gene TRBV7-2; 8 nucleotides agree with TRBD1. Germline values: CDR1 SGHTA, CDR2 FQGNSA. CDR3 length: 16 amino acids. V lost 1 base, J lost 4 bases, and 9 bases stayed unmatched.

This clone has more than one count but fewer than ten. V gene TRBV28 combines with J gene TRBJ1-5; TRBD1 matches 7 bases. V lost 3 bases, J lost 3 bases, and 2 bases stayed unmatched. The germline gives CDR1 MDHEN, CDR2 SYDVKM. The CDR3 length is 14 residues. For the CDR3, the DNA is TGTGCCAGCAGTTTGGACAGGCTCAATCAGCCCCAGCATTTT. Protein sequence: CASSLDRLNQPQHF.

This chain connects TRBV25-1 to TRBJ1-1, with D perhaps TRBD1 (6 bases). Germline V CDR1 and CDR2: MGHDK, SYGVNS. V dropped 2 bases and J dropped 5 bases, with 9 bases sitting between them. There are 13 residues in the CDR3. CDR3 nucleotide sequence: TGTGCCAGCAGTGAACCCGGGACAACTGAAGCTTTCTTT. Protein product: CASSEPGTTEAFF.

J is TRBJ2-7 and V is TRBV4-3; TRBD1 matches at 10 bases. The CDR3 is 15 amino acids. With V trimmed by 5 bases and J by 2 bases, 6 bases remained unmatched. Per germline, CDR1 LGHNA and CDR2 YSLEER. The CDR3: CASSARDRGPYEQYF. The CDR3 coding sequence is TGCGCCAGCAGCGCACGGGACAGGGGCCCCTACGAGCAGTACTTC.

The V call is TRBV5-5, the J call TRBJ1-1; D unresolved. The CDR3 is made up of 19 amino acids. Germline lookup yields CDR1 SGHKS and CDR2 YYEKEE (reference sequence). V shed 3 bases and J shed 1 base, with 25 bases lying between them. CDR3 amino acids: CASSWGGRDIQRQNTEAFF. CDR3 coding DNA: TGTGCCAGCAGCTGGGGAGGTCGAGACATACAGAGACAGAACACTGAAGCTTTCTTT.

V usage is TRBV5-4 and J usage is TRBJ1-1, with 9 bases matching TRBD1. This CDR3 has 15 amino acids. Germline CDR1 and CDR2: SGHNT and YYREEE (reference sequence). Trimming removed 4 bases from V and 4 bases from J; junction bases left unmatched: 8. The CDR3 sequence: CASSPGQGSSTEAFF. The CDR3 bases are TGTGCCAGCAGCCCGGGACAGGGCTCTAGCACTGAAGCTTTCTTT.